These T cell receptor beta chains were read from a single sample in a study of monozygotic twins with inflammatory bowel disease. Using the 5' RACE reads, TCRdb records one entry per CDR3 protein without DNA. Seen in this sample are more than 350,000 distinct CDR3 sequences; the ten most common clones hold 2% to 3%. The sequenced sample was blood. These receptors all stem from a human donor with ulcerative colitis or Crohn's disease, or a healthy co-twin of an affected twin (not recorded which). CDR3s include the opening cysteine and the closing phenylalanine or tryptophan.

TRBV2	TRBJ2-2	CASSEHTGELFF
TRBV7-2	TRBJ2-7	CASSHLGGTREQYF
TRBV21-1	TRBJ2-1	CASSSSGTEGFKQFF
TRBV30	TRBJ1-2	CAWSPPRPNYGYTF
TRBV5-6	TRBJ2-5	CASNLLGQGAEETQYF
TRBV7-3	TRBJ2-3	CASSLVGRGSTDTQYF
TRBV14	TRBJ1-1	CASSRVSGGWNTEAFF
TRBV18	TRBJ1-5	CASSPALDQPQHF
TRBV7-3	TRBJ2-2	CASSAPGGTGELFF
TRBV5-1	TRBJ2-2	CASSSRLGGSTGELFF
TRBV24-1	TRBJ2-4	CATSPLRGADIQYF
TRBV3-1	TRBJ2-1	CASSQGVQGAGEQFF
TRBV4-1	TRBJ1-1	CASSQDRDEMNTEAFF
TRBV6-1	TRBJ2-7	CASSPPTSGMREQYF
TRBV20-1	TRBJ1-5	CSARENSGGSQPQHF
TRBV7-3	TRBJ1-2	CASSLEAGYGYTF
TRBV28	TRBJ1-2	CASSLVNTGYGYTF
TRBV3-1	TRBJ2-3	CASSLLGLEGYTDTQYF
TRBV20-1	TRBJ2-1	CSPRPPGLTNNEQFF
TRBV7-2	TRBJ2-5	CASSLGGEGTQYF
TRBV30	TRBJ1-1	CAWTGGNTEAFF
TRBV5-1	TRBJ2-5	CASSVGQGAETQYF
TRBV4-3	TRBJ2-2	CASSQDYERILTGELFF
TRBV20-1	TRBJ2-1	CSARLLVREKDEQFF
TRBV5-1	TRBJ2-1	CASSRQLYNEQFF
TRBV15	TRBJ2-4	CATSRGGGGNIQYF
TRBV6-2/TRBV6-3	TRBJ2-1	CASSTPDNEQFF
TRBV5-1	TRBJ1-5	CASSFGDRNSNQPQHF
TRBV7-9	TRBJ2-7	CASSLGSAGPYEQYF
TRBV9	TRBJ2-2	CASSEGTGVNGELFF
TRBV7-2	TRBJ2-7	CASKRGGSYEQYF
TRBV5-1	TRBJ2-1	CASSLTGRGQFF
TRBV3-1	TRBJ2-7	CASSQDSPAYYEQYF
TRBV5-1	TRBJ1-1	CASSLEEWAEAFF
TRBV10-3	TRBJ2-2	CAISETPGQGTNTGELFF
TRBV4-2	TRBJ2-3	CASSLEGGISDTQYF
TRBV18	TRBJ1-2	CASSPRGEGYGYTF
TRBV14	TRBJ2-3	CASSQDWVRRDTQYF
TRBV4-2	TRBJ2-3	CASSQERLAGPGPDTQYF
TRBV9	TRBJ2-2	CASNPTGVIPGELFF
TRBV4-2	TRBJ1-2	CASSQGALYGYTF
TRBV6-5	TRBJ2-1	CASRSGDGNEQFF
TRBV5-1	TRBJ2-1	CASSLSSGTYNEQFF